This TCR beta chain comes out of a study of PD-L1 blockade in urothelial cancer. As to time point: peripheral blood 6 weeks after treatment start. Here immunoSEQ multiplex PCR was the method, and the copy in TCRdb shows in-frame clones only, minus some. The top ten clones hold roughly 1.8% of a sample with around 110,000 clones, around 89% of them seen once. The CDR3 runs 13 residues. V gave up 7 bases and J gave up 4 bases, with 13 bases separating them. Germline assignment: CDR1 LGHNT and CDR2 FRNRAP. The chain employs TRBV12-5 and TRBJ1-1; D call uncertain. Sequenced here: PBMCs, sampled around atezolizumab (anti-PD-L1) treatment. The sequence derives from a man in his fifties or sixties with urothelial cancer. The CDR3 sequence: CASALAGVTEAFF. CDR3 coding DNA: TGTGCTAGTGCCCTGGCGGGCGTCACTGAAGCTTTCTTT.